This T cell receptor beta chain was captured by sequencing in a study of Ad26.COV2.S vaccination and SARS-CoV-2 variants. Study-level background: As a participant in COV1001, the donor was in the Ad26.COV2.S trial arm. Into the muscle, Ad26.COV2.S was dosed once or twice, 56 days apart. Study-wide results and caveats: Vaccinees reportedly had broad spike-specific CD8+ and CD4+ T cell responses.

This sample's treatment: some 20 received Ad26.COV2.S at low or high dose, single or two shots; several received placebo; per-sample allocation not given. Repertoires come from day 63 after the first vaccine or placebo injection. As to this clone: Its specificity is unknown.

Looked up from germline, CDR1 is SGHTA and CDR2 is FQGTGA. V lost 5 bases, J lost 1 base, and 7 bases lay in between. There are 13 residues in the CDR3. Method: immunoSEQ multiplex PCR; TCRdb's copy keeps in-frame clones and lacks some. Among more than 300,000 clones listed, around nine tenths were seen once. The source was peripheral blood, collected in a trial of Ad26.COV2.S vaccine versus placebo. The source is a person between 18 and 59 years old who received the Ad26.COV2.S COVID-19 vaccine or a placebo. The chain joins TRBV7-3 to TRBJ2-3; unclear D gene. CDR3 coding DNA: TGTGCCAGCAGCCCTCCCGGCACAGATACGCAGTATTTT. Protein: CASSPPGTDTQYF.